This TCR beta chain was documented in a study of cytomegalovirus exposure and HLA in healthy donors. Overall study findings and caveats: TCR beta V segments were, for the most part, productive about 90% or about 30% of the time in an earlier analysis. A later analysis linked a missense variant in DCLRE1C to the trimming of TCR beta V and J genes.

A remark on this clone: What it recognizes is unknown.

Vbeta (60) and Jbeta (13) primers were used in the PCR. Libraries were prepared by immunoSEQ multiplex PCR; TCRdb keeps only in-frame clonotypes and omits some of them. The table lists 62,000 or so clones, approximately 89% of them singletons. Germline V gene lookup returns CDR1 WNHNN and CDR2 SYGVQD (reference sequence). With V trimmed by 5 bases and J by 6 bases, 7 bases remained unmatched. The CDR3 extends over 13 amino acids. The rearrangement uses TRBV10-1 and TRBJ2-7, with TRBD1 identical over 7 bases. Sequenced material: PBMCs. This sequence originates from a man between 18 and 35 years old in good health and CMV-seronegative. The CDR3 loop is CASSRDRVGEQYF. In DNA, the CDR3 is TGCGCCAGCAGTCGTGACAGGGTTGGCGAGCAGTACTTC.